These 23 T cell receptor beta chains originate from one sample sequenced in a study of T cells in localized non-small cell lung cancer. This table comes from immunoSEQ multiplex PCR, and its TCRdb copy is limited to in-frame clones, with some not included. The data contain some 24,000 clones, about 92% of them singletons. Sample: peripheral blood, taken before any cancer treatment. These receptors originate from a man aged 40-75 years with stage III squamous cell lung carcinoma.

This chain joins TRBV28 and TRBJ1-3, with D possibly TRBD1 on 6 matching bases. The CDR3 consists of 15 residues. V was clipped by 3 bases and J by 1 base, with 10 bases between them. Per the germline V gene, CDR1 is MDHEN and CDR2 is SYDVKM. The CDR3 region is CASSFAQGSGNTIYF. CDR3 sequence (DNA): TGTGCCAGCAGTTTCGCACAGGGATCTGGAAACACCATATATTTT.

This chain connects TRBV19 to TRBJ1-1; no firm D call. The CDR3 is 15 amino acids. V was clipped by 3 bases and J by 1 base, with 12 bases between them. CDR1 and CDR2 (germline): LNHDA, SQIVND (reference sequence). CDR3 residues: CASSIRGSPNTEAFF. CDR3 DNA: TGTGCCAGTAGTATTCGCGGTAGTCCGAACACTGAAGCTTTCTTT.

The chain combines TRBV5-6 with TRBJ1-1; TRBD1 might be the D (6 bases). The CDR3 sequence is 13 residues long. Germline V lookup: CDR1 SGHDT, CDR2 YYEEEE. Trimming left V 5 bases short and J 5 bases short, with 13 bases between. The CDR3 DNA follows: TGTGCCAGCAGAGCGACAGGAGGGACTGAAGCTTTCTTT. Translating gives CASRATGGTEAFF.

V gene TRBV6-4 combines with J gene TRBJ1-1; D is perhaps TRBD1 (5 bases). Germline-derived CDR1 and CDR2 are MRHNA and SNTAGT. V lost 3 bases and J lost 1, with 6 bases in between. The CDR3 spans 13 residues. The CDR3: CASSEQANTEAFF. CDR3 DNA: TGTGCCAGCAGTGAACAGGCGAACACTGAAGCTTTCTTT.

The chain has TRBV6-1 and TRBJ1-1; D gene uncertain. The V gene's germline CDR1 is MNHNS and CDR2 SASEGT. Trimming removed 6 bases from V and 6 bases from J, with 11 bases in between. CDR3 length equals 12 residues. CDR3 nucleotides: TGTGCCAGCAGCGAAAGGGTCCCTGAAGCTTTCTTT. Amino acids: CASSERVPEAFF.

This clone was seen only once. This chain links TRBV6-5 with TRBJ1-3; D perhaps matches TRBD1 (5 bases). Per the germline V gene, CDR1 is MNHEY and CDR2 is SVGAGI. The CDR3 consists of 16 residues. V lost 0 bases to trimming and J lost 3 bases, with 12 bases between them. CDR3 region: CASSYSTQGGGNTIYF. The CDR3 coding sequence is TGTGCCAGCAGTTACTCGACGCAGGGTGGTGGAAACACCATATATTTT.

The chain is built from TRBV28 and TRBJ2-7; 8 bases map to TRBD2. CDR1 is MDHEN and CDR2 is SYDVKM in the germline V gene. V was pared by 4 bases and J by 0 bases, with 2 bases of the junction left unmatched. The CDR3 covers 14 residues. CDR3: CASSSGGGSYEQYF. CDR3 in DNA: TGTGCCAGCAGTTCCGGGGGGGGCTCCTACGAGCAGTACTTC.

The rearrangement links TRBV10-3 to TRBJ1-1; 8 bases map to TRBD1. CDR3 length: 14 amino acids. V dropped 1 base and J dropped 5; count of bases not matched to a gene: 3. Germline V gene sequence: CDR1 ENHRY, CDR2 SYGVKD. In DNA, the CDR3 is TGTGCCATCAGTGAGTGGACAGGGCCAACTGAAGCTTTCTTT. It yields the protein CAISEWTGPTEAFF.

V is TRBV7-6 and J is TRBJ2-3, with TRBD1 matching 9 bases. The CDR3 is 16 amino acids. Germline V gene sequence: CDR1 SGHVS, CDR2 FNYEAQ. The junction had 7 bases not matched to a gene; V was cut back by 5 bases and J by 1 base. The CDR3 region is CASSPGTGRGTDTQYF. CDR3 bases: TGTGCCAGCAGCCCAGGGACAGGGAGAGGCACAGATACGCAGTATTTT.

This clone was counted once. The chain carries TRBV5-1 and TRBJ1-1; 10 bases agree with TRBD1. Looked up from germline, CDR1 is SGHRS and CDR2 is YFSETQ. Trimming removed 3 bases from V and 0 bases from J; junction bases left unmatched: 2. The CDR3 is 15 amino acids. DNA for the CDR3: TGCGCCAGCAGCTCGGGACAGGGGCTGAACACTGAAGCTTTCTTT. This gives the protein CASSSGQGLNTEAFF.

The genes are TRBV18 and TRBJ2-5; TRBD1 or TRBD2 may be the D gene (6 bases each). CDR1 KGHSH and CDR2 LQKENI come from the germline V gene. This CDR3 region has 15 residues. Trimming removed 3 bases at V and 2 bases at J, with 13 bases between. The CDR3 bases are TGTGCCAGCTCACCGCTCACGGGGGCTCAAGAGACCCAGTACTTC. It yields the protein CASSPLTGAQETQYF.

The rearrangement joins TRBV29-1 to TRBJ2-3; D is perhaps TRBD1 or TRBD2 (6 bases each). Per the germline V gene, CDR1 is SQVTM and CDR2 is ANQGSEA. V shed 3 bases and J shed 3 bases, with 16 bases lying between them. CDR3 length: 15 residues. The CDR3 nucleotides are TGCAGCGTTGAGGGAGGACAGATCCTGACAGATACGCAGTATTTT. The encoded protein is CSVEGGQILTDTQYF.

V gene TRBV9 combines with J gene TRBJ2-1; 11 bases fit TRBD2. Germline values: CDR1 SGDLS, CDR2 YYNGEE. The CDR3 sequence is 15 residues long. The trim removed 4 bases at V and 5 bases at J, leaving 5 bases unmatched. CDR3 bases: TGTGCCAGCAGCCTCACTAGCGGGGGCCACAATGAGCAGTTCTTC. Translating it yields CASSLTSGGHNEQFF.

The rearrangement links TRBV29-1 to TRBJ1-1, with 7 positions matching TRBD1. Germline loops: CDR1 SQVTM, CDR2 ANQGSEA. This CDR3 has 13 amino acids. V shed 3 bases and J 8 bases; nucleotides not matched to a gene: 9. CDR3 bases: TGCAGCGTTGATCCGGTTCCGGGACAGGAAGCTTTCTTT. This translates into CSVDPVPGQEAFF.

The chain joins TRBV6-5 to TRBJ1-6; D perhaps matches TRBD1 (6 bases). CDR3 length: 16 residues. V lost 2 bases to trimming and J lost 7 bases, with 15 bases between them. In germline, CDR1 is MNHEY, CDR2 SVGAGI. The CDR3 DNA follows: TGTGCCAGCAGTTACATTGGGGGGGCCCTGAATTCACCCCTCCACTTT. As protein: CASSYIGGALNSPLHF.

This chain uses TRBV11-2 with TRBJ1-1, with TRBD1 as a possible D gene (6 bases). Germline V gene sequence: CDR1 SGHAT, CDR2 FQNNGV. This CDR3 has 12 amino acids. Trimming removed 4 bases from V and 9 bases from J, with 12 bases in between. The CDR3 bases are TGTGCCAGCAGCTCGCCAGGGGAACAAGCTTTCTTT. Protein product: CASSSPGEQAFF.

The chain links TRBV4-1 to TRBJ1-1; 7 bases fit TRBD1. Germline CDR1 MGHRA, CDR2 YSYEKL. After removal of 4 bases from V and 3 bases from J, the junction contained 5 bases not matched to a gene. The CDR3 totals 14 residues. DNA of the CDR3: TGCGCCAGCAGCCGCCGACAGGGCGACACTGAAGCTTTCTTT. Protein: CASSRRQGDTEAFF.

The chain has TRBV7-2 and TRBJ2-1; D remains ambiguous. Trimming took off 0 bases at V and 0 bases at J, with 9 bases between the two ends. There are 16 residues in the CDR3. The germline V gene encodes CDR1 SGHTA and CDR2 FQGNSA. CDR3 sequence (DNA): TGTGCCAGCAGCTTAGCGCTGGCAGTCTCCTACAATGAGCAGTTCTTC. This translates into CASSLALAVSYNEQFF.

The chain recombines TRBV5-1 with TRBJ2-5; 11 bases match TRBD2. J lost 3 bases, V lost 3 bases, and 4 bases had no gene match. CDR1 and CDR2 (germline): SGHRS, YFSETQ. The CDR3 has 15 amino acids. CDR3 sequence (DNA): TGCGCCAGCAGCTCCGCGGGACTAGCGGAAGAGACCCAGTACTTC. Its translation is CASSSAGLAEETQYF.

CDR3 nucleotide sequence: TGTGCCAGCAGTGCGGGACAGGTTAATGAAAAACTGTTTTTT. This sequence encodes CASSAGQVNEKLFF. The chain couples TRBV27 to TRBJ1-4, with 8 bases fitting TRBD1. CDR3 size: 14 residues. The germline V gene has CDR1 MNHEY and CDR2 SMNVEV (reference sequence). The junction had 3 bases not matched to a gene; V was cut back by 5 bases and J by 4 bases.

This chain links TRBV27 with TRBJ2-2; D not resolved. Between the trimmed V and J ends, which lost 5 bases and 1 base, there was a span of 5 bases. The length of the CDR3 is 13 residues. The germline V gene has CDR1 MNHEY and CDR2 SMNVEV (reference sequence). The CDR3 spells CASSRRNTGELFF. DNA of the CDR3: TGTGCCAGCAGTCGCAGGAACACCGGGGAGCTGTTTTTT.

V is TRBV9 and J is TRBJ2-5; D is uncertain. The CDR3 loop spans 13 amino acids. V was trimmed by 0 bases and J by 5 bases, leaving 8 bases between them. The germline V gene has CDR1 SGDLS and CDR2 YYNGEE. CDR3 nucleotide sequence: TGTGCCAGCAGCGTAGAGGTTTGGGAGACCCAGTACTTC. The encoded protein is CASSVEVWETQYF.

V and J are TRBV7-3 and TRBJ2-1; D is undetermined. CDR3 length equals 15 residues. Looked up from germline, CDR1 is SGHTA and CDR2 is FQGTGA. Trimming pared 1 base from V and 7 bases from J, leaving 14 bases between. In nucleotides, the CDR3 is TGTGCCAGCAGCTTAATGGCGGTCCGTCAGAATGAGCAGTTCTTC. Residues: CASSLMAVRQNEQFF. Supplemented by reference TRBV7-3 and TRBJ2-1, the full variable domain reads GAGVSQTPSNKVTEKGKYVELRCDPISGHTALYWYRQSLGQGPEFLIYFQGTGAADDSGLPNDRFFAVRPEGSVSTLKIQRTERGDSAVYLCASSLMAVRQNEQFFGPGTRLTVL.